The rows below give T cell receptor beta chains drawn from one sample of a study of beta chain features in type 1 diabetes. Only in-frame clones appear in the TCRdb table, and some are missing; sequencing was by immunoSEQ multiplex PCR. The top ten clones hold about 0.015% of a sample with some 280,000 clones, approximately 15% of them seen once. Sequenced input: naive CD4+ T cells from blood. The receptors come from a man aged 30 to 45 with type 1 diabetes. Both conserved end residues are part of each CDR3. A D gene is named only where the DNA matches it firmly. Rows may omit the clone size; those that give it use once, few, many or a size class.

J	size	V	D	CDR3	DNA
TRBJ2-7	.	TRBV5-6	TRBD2	CASSLLAGGPKEQYF	TGTGCCAGCAGCTTACTAGCGGGAGGGCCGAAAGAGCAGTACTTC
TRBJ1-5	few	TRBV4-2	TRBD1	CASSQGVGQGRGPQHF	TGTGCCAGCAGCCAAGGGGTCGGACAGGGCAGGGGGCCCCAGCATTTT
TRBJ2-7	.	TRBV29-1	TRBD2	CSVGRLAGGQGEQYF	TGCAGCGTTGGGAGACTAGCGGGAGGGCAGGGCGAGCAGTACTTC
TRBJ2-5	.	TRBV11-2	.	CASSLLTRMETQYF	TGTGCCAGCAGCTTACTTACTAGGATGGAGACCCAGTACTTC
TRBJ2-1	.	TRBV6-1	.	CASDRSSYNEQFF	TGTGCCAGCGACAGGTCCTCCTACAATGAGCAGTTCTTC
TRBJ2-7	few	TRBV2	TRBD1	CAIRTGYEQYF	TGTGCCATTAGGACAGGATACGAGCAGTACTTC
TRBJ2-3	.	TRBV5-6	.	CASSLLASTDTQYF	TGTGCCAGCAGCTTGCTAGCGAGCACAGATACGCAGTATTTT
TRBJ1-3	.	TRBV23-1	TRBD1	CASSHRHAKGQDMIDSGNTIYF	TGCGCCAGCAGTCACCGACATGCGAAGGGACAGGATATGATAGACTCTGGAAACACCATATATTTT
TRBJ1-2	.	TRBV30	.	CAWSVHGVGYGYTF	TGTGCCTGGAGTGTCCACGGGGTAGGCTATGGCTACACCTTC
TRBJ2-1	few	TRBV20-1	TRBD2	CSARRGGEQFF	TGCAGTGCTCGGCGGGGGGGGGAGCAGTTCTTC
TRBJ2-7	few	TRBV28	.	CASRRGGPYEQYF	TGTGCCAGCAGAAGGGGGGGGCCCTACGAGCAGTACTTC
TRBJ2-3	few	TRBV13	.	CASSLPLQGTQYF	TGTGCCAGCAGCCTCCCGTTGCAGGGGACGCAGTATTTT
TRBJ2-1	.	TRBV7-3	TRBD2	CASSPAGTNNEQFF	TGTGCCAGCAGCCCGGCCGGGACTAACAATGAGCAGTTCTTC
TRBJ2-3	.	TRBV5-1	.	CASSLSAGNADTQYF	TGCGCCAGCAGCTTGTCAGCAGGGAACGCAGATACGCAGTATTTT
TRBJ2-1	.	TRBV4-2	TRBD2	CASSQAGTSGNNEQFF	TGTGCCAGCAGCCAAGCCGGGACTAGCGGGAACAATGAGCAGTTCTTC
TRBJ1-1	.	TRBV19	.	CASSKDGLTFTEAFF	TGTGCCAGCTCGAAAGACGGACTAACGTTCACTGAAGCTTTCTTT
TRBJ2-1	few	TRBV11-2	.	CASSPATGSYNEQFF	TGTGCCAGCAGCCCAGCGACGGGCTCCTACAATGAGCAGTTCTTC
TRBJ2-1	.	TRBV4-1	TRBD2	CASRHPGTRYNEQFF	TGCGCCAGCAGACATCCCGGGACTAGATACAATGAGCAGTTCTTC
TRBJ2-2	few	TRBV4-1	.	CASSPIPAVNTGELFF	TGCGCCAGCAGCCCGATTCCGGCGGTGAACACCGGGGAGCTGTTTTTT
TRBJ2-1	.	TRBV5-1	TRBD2	CASSLGLAGGIEQFF	TGCGCCAGCAGCTTGGGACTAGCGGGAGGTATTGAGCAGTTCTTC
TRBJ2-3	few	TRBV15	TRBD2	CAVWREATDTQYF	TGTGCCGTGTGGCGGGAGGCCACAGATACGCAGTATTTT
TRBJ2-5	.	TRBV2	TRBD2	CASQGLAGDLETQYF	TGTGCCAGCCAGGGACTAGCGGGAGATTTGGAGACCCAGTACTTC